This record covers a single TCR beta chain. The CDR3 consists of 14 residues. Germline CDR1 and CDR2: LNHDA and SQIVND (reference sequence). Between the trimmed V and J ends, which lost 5 bases and 3 bases, there was a span of 12 bases. Participant reports of clinical history set cohort assignment. The repertoire was sequenced with immunoSEQ multiplex PCR; TCRdb's copy has only in-frame clones and lacks some. The sample lists roughly 250,000 clones, just over 90% occurring once. These data are taken from a study of blood T cell repertoires in COVID-19. Study summary: PBMCs, B-cell-depleted T cells, or T cells provided the cDNA or gDNA that made up the material.

The genes are TRBV19 and TRBJ2-3, with D unresolved. Sequenced material: PBMCs or T cells enriched from blood (not recorded which). This receptor was identified in a woman aged 40 to 50 with acute COVID-19. The CDR3 sequence: CASSRPGGTDTQYF. The CDR3 nucleotides read TGTGCCAGTAGTCGCCCAGGTGGAACAGATACGCAGTATTTT.